The source of this T cell receptor beta chain is a study of T cell repertoires in cytomegalovirus infection. Across the study: The authors used CMV epitopes that were HLA-C-restricted (recently identified) and HLA-B-restricted (well studied). Public TCR beta signatures marked donors with CMV infection and the matching HLA. Study-level findings and limits: CMV carriers having the relevant HLA were flagged by cumulative public TCR beta family frequency. Within the response measured ex vivo, HLA-C-restricted CMV-specific TCR beta clonotypes were dominant.

With respect to this clonotype: Its antigen remains unidentified.

Germline V gene data show CDR1 as DFQATT and CDR2 as SNEGSKA (reference sequence). Trimming removed 6 bases at V and 3 bases at J, with 15 bases between. The CDR3 extends over 13 amino acids. TCRdb ran MiXCR on the reads and lists one entry per CDR3 protein. This sample has hundreds of thousands of distinct CDR3 sequences, with about 33% found just once. The source material was cultured PBMCs, sampled from culture after CMV antigen stimulation. The receptor comes from a human donor in good health (CMV status not recorded). Some clones in this sample may be carry-over from other donors' samples. J is TRBJ2-7 and V is TRBV20-1; D is unresolved. CDR3 sequence reads: CSASADRHYEQYF. CDR3 bases: TGCAGTGCGAGTGCGGACCGCCACTACGAGCAGTACTTC.